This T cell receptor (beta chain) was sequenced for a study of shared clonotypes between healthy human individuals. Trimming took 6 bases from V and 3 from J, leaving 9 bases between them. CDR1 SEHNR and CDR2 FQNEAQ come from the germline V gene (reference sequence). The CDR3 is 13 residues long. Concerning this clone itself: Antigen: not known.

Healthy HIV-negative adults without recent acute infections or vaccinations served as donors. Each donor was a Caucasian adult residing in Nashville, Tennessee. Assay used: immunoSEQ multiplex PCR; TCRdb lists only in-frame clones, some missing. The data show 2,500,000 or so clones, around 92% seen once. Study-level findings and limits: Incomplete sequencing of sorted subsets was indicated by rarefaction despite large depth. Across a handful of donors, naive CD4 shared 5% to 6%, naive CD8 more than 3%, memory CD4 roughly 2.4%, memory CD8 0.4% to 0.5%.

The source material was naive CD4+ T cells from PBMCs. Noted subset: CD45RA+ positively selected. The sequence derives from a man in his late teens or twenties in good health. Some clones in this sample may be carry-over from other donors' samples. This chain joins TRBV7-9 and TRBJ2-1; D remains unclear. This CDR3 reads CASSKDGYNEQFF. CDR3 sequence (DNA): TGTGCCAGCAGTAAGGACGGCTACAATGAGCAGTTCTTC. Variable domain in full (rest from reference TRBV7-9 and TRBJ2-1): DTGVSQNPRHKITKRGQNVTFRCDPISEHNRLYWYRQTLGQGPEFLTYFQNEAQLEKSRLLSDRFSAERPKGSFSTLEIQRTEQGDSAMYLCASSKDGYNEQFFGPGTRLTVL.